A selection of T cell receptor beta chains follows, all from one sample in a study of blood T cell repertoires in COVID-19. The assay was immunoSEQ multiplex PCR, and TCRdb's table has in-frame clones only and misses some. Of 140,000 or so clones listed, 75% to 90% are singletons. Material: peripheral blood. The receptor set was obtained from a man between 60 and 75 years old with active or convalescent COVID-19. Both conserved end residues are part of each CDR3. Fields, in order: V gene, D gene, J gene, clone size, CDR3 protein, CDR3 DNA. The D gene is left open where the match is weak. Size tells how often a clone was seen (once, few, many) or the class of an expanded clone, and some rows leave it out.

v_gene: TRBV19; d_gene: NA; j_gene: TRBJ1-1; abundance: once; CDR3aa: CASSPRGVNTEAFF; CDR3nt: TGTGCCAGTAGCCCCCGGGGGGTGAACACTGAAGCTTTCTTT
v_gene: TRBV6-1; d_gene: TRBD1; j_gene: TRBJ1-1; abundance: NA; CDR3aa: CASSEKQGMGAFF; CDR3nt: TGTGCCAGCAGTGAAAAACAGGGGATGGGTGCTTTCTTT
v_gene: TRBV3-1/TRBV3-2; d_gene: TRBD2; j_gene: TRBJ2-1; abundance: once; CDR3aa: CASSQDRRGRAVTYNEQFF; CDR3nt: TGTGCCAGCAGCCAAGATCGGCGCGGGAGGGCCGTGACCTACAATGAGCAGTTCTTC
v_gene: TRBV28; d_gene: TRBD2; j_gene: TRBJ2-4; abundance: NA; CDR3aa: CASSLLTSGRKKNIQYF; CDR3nt: TGTGCCAGCAGTTTATTAACTAGCGGGAGGAAAAAAAACATTCAGTACTTC
v_gene: TRBV6-6; d_gene: NA; j_gene: TRBJ1-5; abundance: NA; CDR3aa: CASSYPTGNSNQPQHF; CDR3nt: TGTGCCAGCAGTTACCCGACAGGAAATAGCAATCAGCCCCAGCATTTT
v_gene: TRBV30; d_gene: TRBD1; j_gene: TRBJ1-6; abundance: NA; CDR3aa: CAWSMAGGRSPLHF; CDR3nt: TGTGCCTGGAGTATGGCAGGGGGTCGTTCACCCCTCCACTTT
v_gene: TRBV9; d_gene: NA; j_gene: TRBJ1-3; abundance: NA; CDR3aa: CASSARQAEPGNTIYF; CDR3nt: TGTGCCAGCAGCGCTCGACAGGCAGAACCTGGAAACACCATATATTTT
v_gene: TRBV24-1; d_gene: TRBD1; j_gene: TRBJ2-2; abundance: NA; CDR3aa: CATSDAGGRTGELFF; CDR3nt: TGTGCCACCAGTGATGCAGGGGGTCGGACCGGGGAGCTGTTTTTT
v_gene: TRBV6-2/TRBV6-3; d_gene: NA; j_gene: TRBJ2-7; abundance: NA; CDR3aa: CASSPRGYPISYEQYF; CDR3nt: TGTGCCAGCAGCCCTAGGGGGTACCCTATCTCCTACGAGCAGTACTTC
v_gene: TRBV5-1; d_gene: NA; j_gene: TRBJ1-6; abundance: NA; CDR3aa: CASSLSGEVPHF; CDR3nt: TGCGCCAGCAGCCTCTCAGGGGAAGTCCCCCACTTT
v_gene: TRBV27; d_gene: TRBD2; j_gene: TRBJ2-2; abundance: NA; CDR3aa: CASSLPAGGVGELFF; CDR3nt: TGTGCCAGCAGTTTACCAGCGGGAGGTGTCGGGGAGCTGTTTTTT
v_gene: TRBV28; d_gene: TRBD2; j_gene: TRBJ2-2; abundance: NA; CDR3aa: CASSLGGLPNTGELFF; CDR3nt: TGTGCCAGCAGTCTCGGGGGACTACCGAACACCGGGGAGCTGTTTTTT
v_gene: TRBV18; d_gene: NA; j_gene: TRBJ2-2; abundance: NA; CDR3aa: CASSPRQGQHTGELFF; CDR3nt: TGTGCCAGCTCACCCCGCCAGGGTCAACACACCGGGGAGCTGTTTTTT
v_gene: TRBV2; d_gene: TRBD2; j_gene: TRBJ2-1; abundance: once; CDR3aa: CASSETSGDEQFF; CDR3nt: TGTGCCAGCAGTGAAACTAGCGGGGATGAGCAGTTCTTC
v_gene: TRBV10-3; d_gene: NA; j_gene: TRBJ1-1; abundance: once; CDR3aa: CAISESSPFHSGAESEAFF; CDR3nt: TGTGCCATCAGTGAGTCTTCTCCCTTCCATTCAGGGGCGGAAAGTGAAGCTTTCTTT
v_gene: TRBV29-1; d_gene: TRBD1; j_gene: TRBJ1-5; abundance: NA; CDR3aa: CSVATGVNQPQHF; CDR3nt: TGCAGCGTTGCCACAGGGGTCAATCAGCCCCAGCATTTT